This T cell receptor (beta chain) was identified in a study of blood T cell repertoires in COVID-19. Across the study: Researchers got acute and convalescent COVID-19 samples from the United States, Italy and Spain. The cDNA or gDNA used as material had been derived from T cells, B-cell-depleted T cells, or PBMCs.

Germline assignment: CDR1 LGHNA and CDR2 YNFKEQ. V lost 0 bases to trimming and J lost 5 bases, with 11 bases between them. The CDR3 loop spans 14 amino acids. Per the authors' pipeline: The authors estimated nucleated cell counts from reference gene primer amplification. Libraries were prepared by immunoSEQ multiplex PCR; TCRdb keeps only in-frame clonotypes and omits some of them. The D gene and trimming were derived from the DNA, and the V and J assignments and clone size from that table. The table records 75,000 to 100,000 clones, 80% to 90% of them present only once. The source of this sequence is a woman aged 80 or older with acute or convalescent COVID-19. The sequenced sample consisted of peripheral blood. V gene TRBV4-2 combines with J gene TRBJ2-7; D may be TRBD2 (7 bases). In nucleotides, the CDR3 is TGTGCCAGCAGCCAAGATTCGGGGGGCGACGAGCAGTACTTC. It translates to CASSQDSGGDEQYF.